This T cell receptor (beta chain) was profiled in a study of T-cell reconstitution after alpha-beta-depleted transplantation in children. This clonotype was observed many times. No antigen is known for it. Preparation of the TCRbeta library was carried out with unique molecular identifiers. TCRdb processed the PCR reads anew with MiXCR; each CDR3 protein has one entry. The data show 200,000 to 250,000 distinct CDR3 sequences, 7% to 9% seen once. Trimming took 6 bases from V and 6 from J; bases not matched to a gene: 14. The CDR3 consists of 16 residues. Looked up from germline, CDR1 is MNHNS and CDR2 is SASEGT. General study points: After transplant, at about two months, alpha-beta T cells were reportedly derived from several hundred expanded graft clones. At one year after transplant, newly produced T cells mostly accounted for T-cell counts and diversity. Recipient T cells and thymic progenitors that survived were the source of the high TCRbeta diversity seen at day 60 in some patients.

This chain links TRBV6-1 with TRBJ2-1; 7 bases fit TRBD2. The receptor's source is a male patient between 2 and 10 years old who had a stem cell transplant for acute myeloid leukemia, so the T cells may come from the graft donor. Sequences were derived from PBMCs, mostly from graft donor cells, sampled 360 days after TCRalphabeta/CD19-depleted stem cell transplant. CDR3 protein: CASSPERTRASNEQFF. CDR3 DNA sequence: TGTGCCAGCAGCCCCGAACGGACTAGAGCCTCCAATGAGCAGTTCTTC.